These 21 T cell receptor beta chains came from one sample sequenced in a study of neoadjuvant anti-PD-1 for oral cavity cancer. The repertoire was sequenced with immunoSEQ multiplex PCR; TCRdb's copy has only in-frame clones and lacks some. The data hold about 15,000 clones, with 72% observed a single time. Sequencing was performed on PBMCs, taken before nivolumab (anti-PD-1) treatment. The receptors stem from a person between 40 and 80 years old with oral cavity squamous cell carcinoma.

The genes are TRBV5-3 and TRBJ2-7; tentatively, D is TRBD1 (6 bases). TRBV5-3 is placed among ORFs of uncertain function. This CDR3 is 12 amino acids long. The V gene lost 9 bases and the J gene lost 3 bases, with 13 bases spanning the gap. The CDR3 DNA follows: TGTGCCAAGGCCCAGGGGAGCTACGAGCAGTACTTC. Protein: CAKAQGSYEQYF.

The CDR3, as DNA: TGTGCCAGCAGCCTTGGACAGGGTCTAGGCTACACCTTC. Protein product: CASSLGQGLGYTF. The chain uses TRBV11-2 and TRBJ1-2; 8 bases are shared with TRBD1. This CDR3 has 13 residues. The V gene's germline CDR1 is SGHAT and CDR2 FQNNGV. With 5 bases clipped from V and 8 bases from J, the junction kept 7 bases outside the gene matches.

The V gene is TRBV7-9, the J gene TRBJ1-4; D ambiguous. This CDR3 region has 14 residues. The V gene's germline CDR1 is SEHNR and CDR2 FQNEAQ (reference sequence). V gave up 5 bases and J gave up 8 bases, with 15 bases separating them. CDR3 loop: CASSPALFGEKLFF. DNA of the CDR3: TGTGCCAGCAGCCCAGCACTATTCGGAGAAAAACTGTTTTTT.

This clone was detected only once. CDR3 amino acids: CASSLVYTGSPLHF. DNA for the CDR3: TGTGCCAGCAGCTTGGTCTACACTGGTTCACCCCTCCACTTT. The J gene is TRBJ1-6, the V gene TRBV5-6; D remains unclear. CDR3 length: 14 amino acids. Looked up from germline, CDR1 is SGHDT and CDR2 is YYEEEE. Trimming took off 0 bases at V and 9 bases at J, with 10 bases between the two ends.

V is TRBV5-4 and J is TRBJ2-3; a weak D match, TRBD1 (5 bases). The germline V gene has CDR1 SGHNT and CDR2 YYREEE (reference sequence). V gave up 0 bases and J gave up 4 bases, with 12 bases separating them. CDR3 length equals 15 residues. The CDR3 nucleotides are TGTGCCAGCAGCTTGGTCCAAGACAGTGCAGATACGCAGTATTTT. This translates into CASSLVQDSADTQYF. The entire variable domain, with the rest obtained from reference TRBV5-4 and TRBJ2-3, is as follows: ETGVTQSPTHLIKTRGQQVTLRCSSQSGHNTVSWYQQALGQGPQFIFQYYREEENGRGNFPPRFSGLQFPNYSSELNVNALELDDSALYLCASSLVQDSADTQYFGPGTRLTVL.

This sequence joins TRBV4-2 and TRBJ2-1; 16 positions match TRBD2. CDR3 size: 15 residues. With 4 bases clipped from V and 10 bases from J, the junction kept 4 bases outside the gene matches. CDR1 and CDR2 from the germline V gene are LGHNA and YNFKEQ. As DNA, the CDR3 is TGTGCCAGCAGCCGCGGGACTAGCGGGAGGGAAGAGCAGTTCTTC. Amino acid sequence: CASSRGTSGREEQFF.

The chain carries TRBV28 and TRBJ2-7; tentatively, D is TRBD1 (6 bases). V dropped 3 bases and J dropped 1 base, with 19 bases sitting between them. CDR1 is MDHEN and CDR2 is SYDVKM in the germline V gene. The CDR3 totals 17 residues. The CDR3 here is CASSFLFTDRRSYEQYF. As DNA, the CDR3 is TGTGCCAGCAGTTTCCTATTTACGGACAGAAGATCCTACGAGCAGTACTTC.

About this clone itself: One junction end does not reproduce the germline sequence, and a read error may be involved. V gene TRBV7-7 combines with J gene TRBJ2-1; possibly TRBD1 or TRBD2 for D (6 bases each). CDR1 and CDR2 (germline): SSHAT, FNYEAQ (reference sequence). The CDR3 runs 15 residues. This CDR3 is CASSLDGGLWNEQFF. The DNA of the CDR3 is TGTGCTAGCAGCTTAGACGGGGGCCTGTGGAATGAGCAGTTCTTC.

For the CDR3, the DNA is TGTGCCAGCAGCTCTTCTTACAGGGTTTTGAGGGGCTACACCTTC. Translation gives CASSSSYRVLRGYTF. The rearrangement links TRBV28 to TRBJ1-2; possibly TRBD1 for D (6 bases). Germline assignment: CDR1 MDHEN and CDR2 SYDVKM. Trimming removed 6 bases from V and 8 bases from J, with 22 bases in between. This CDR3 has 15 residues.

The chain has TRBV5-1 and TRBJ1-4, with D hard to call. V was shortened by 0 bases and J by 0 bases, with 9 bases between the two germline ends. Germline V gene sequence: CDR1 SGHRS, CDR2 YFSETQ. This CDR3 comprises 16 residues. The CDR3 DNA sequence: TGCGCCAGCAGCTTGGGGGGAGTTGCAACTAATGAAAAACTGTTTTTT. Translating gives CASSLGGVATNEKLFF.

This clone was observed a few times. This chain links TRBV5-1 with TRBJ1-1; unclear D gene. This CDR3 region has 14 residues. Trimming shortened V by 4 bases and J by 1 base, and 11 bases separated the two germline ends. Germline CDR1 and CDR2: SGHRS and YFSETQ. The CDR3 region has the DNA TGCGCCAGCAGCAAACCCGAAGCGAACACTGAAGCTTTCTTT. Amino acids: CASSKPEANTEAFF.

This rearrangement joins TRBV27 to TRBJ1-1; D perhaps matches TRBD1 (6 bases). There are 13 residues in the CDR3. The germline gives CDR1 MNHEY, CDR2 SMNVEV (reference sequence). V lost 4 bases and J lost 10, with 16 bases in between. CDR3 coding DNA: TGTGCCAGCAGTTCAACTCTCAGGGGTCGAGCTTTCTTT. Protein product: CASSSTLRGRAFF.

In this sample, this clone turned up a few times. This chain uses TRBV7-9 with TRBJ2-3; 12 positions match TRBD2. Trimming cost V 4 bases and J 1 base; bases outside gene matches: 6. CDR3 length: 17 residues. CDR1 is SEHNR and CDR2 is FQNEAQ in the germline V gene (reference sequence). CDR3 sequence: CASSSYPSGRGTDTQYF. The CDR3 nucleotides are TGTGCCAGCAGCTCCTACCCTAGCGGGAGGGGCACAGATACGCAGTATTTT.

The CDR3 nucleotides read TGTGCCAGCAGTGTCAACATGGGTGGCTATGGCTACACCTTC. Amino acids: CASSVNMGGYGYTF. The chain has TRBV6-4 and TRBJ1-2; the D is unclear. Germline V gives CDR1 MRHNA, CDR2 SNTAGT. V was trimmed by 4 bases and J by 4 bases, leaving 13 bases between them. The CDR3 loop spans 14 amino acids.

This chain connects TRBV19 to TRBJ1-1, with D perhaps matching TRBD1 (5 bases). The germline CDR1 and CDR2 sequences are LNHDA and SQIVND (reference sequence). Trimming stripped 5 bases from V and 4 bases from J, with 17 bases between. The CDR3 has 15 amino acids. CDR3 amino acids: CASSPMKIGGTEAFF. The CDR3 region has the DNA TGTGCCAGTAGTCCCATGAAAATCGGGGGCACTGAAGCTTTCTTT.

The table lists this clone with a few counts. The chain combines TRBV19 with TRBJ1-5; a possible D gene is TRBD1 (5 bases). There are 13 residues in the CDR3. Trimming took 6 bases from V and 1 from J, leaving 7 bases between them. CDR1 and CDR2 from the germline V gene are LNHDA and SQIVND (reference sequence). The DNA for the CDR3 is TGTGCCAGTAGCTGGGACAGCAATCAGCCCCAGCATTTT. Translation: CASSWDSNQPQHF.

The J gene is TRBJ2-3, the V gene TRBV6-5; D ambiguous. V was shortened by 7 bases and J by 0 bases, with 11 bases between the two germline ends. Germline V gives CDR1 MNHEY, CDR2 SVGAGI. The CDR3 runs 14 residues. The DNA for the CDR3 is TGTGCCAGCACGGACCAACCTAGCACAGATACGCAGTATTTT. Its protein product is CASTDQPSTDTQYF.

V gene TRBV5-1 combines with J gene TRBJ1-2, with no clear D. Germline loops: CDR1 SGHRS, CDR2 YFSETQ. This CDR3 is 14 amino acids long. V lost 4 bases to trimming and J lost 1 base, with 11 bases between them. CDR3 region: CASSPDGSNYGYTF. The CDR3 DNA is TGCGCCAGCAGCCCGGACGGAAGTAACTATGGCTACACCTTC.

The chain employs TRBV7-9 and TRBJ1-2, with 8 bases aligning to TRBD1. CDR3 size: 16 residues. Germline CDR1 is SEHNR and CDR2 is FQNEAQ (reference sequence). V lost 0 bases and J lost 6; bases outside the gene matches: 9. CDR3 loop: CASSLAVGQGGDGYTF. In DNA form, the CDR3 reads TGTGCCAGCAGCTTAGCTGTTGGACAGGGCGGGGATGGCTACACCTTC.

The V and J genes are TRBV5-1 and TRBJ1-3, with no clear D. The germline gives CDR1 SGHRS, CDR2 YFSETQ. This CDR3 is built from 16 residues. V lost 1 base, J lost 0 bases, and 11 bases lay in between. CDR3 sequence (DNA): TGCGCCAGCAGCTTGCAGGCCGGCCCCTCTGGAAACACCATATATTTT. Its translation is CASSLQAGPSGNTIYF.

The chain recombines TRBV7-3 with TRBJ2-5, with 14 bases lining up with TRBD2. CDR1 is SGHTA and CDR2 is FQGTGA in the germline V gene. V shed 9 bases and J 5 bases; nucleotides not matched to a gene: 8. This CDR3 is built from 15 residues. The CDR3 region has the DNA TGTGCCAGTCAGACTAGCGGGGGGGCCAGGGAGACCCAGTACTTC. Translating gives CASQTSGGARETQYF.